One and the same sample provided the 18 T cell receptor beta chains below, sequenced in a study of blood T cell repertoires in COVID-19. The assay was immunoSEQ multiplex PCR, and TCRdb's table has in-frame clones only and misses some. Found here are tens of thousands of clones, around 86% of them singletons; the top ten hold more than 2%. The specimen sequenced was peripheral blood. These receptors were obtained from a woman aged 70 to 79 with acute or convalescent COVID-19.

This clone was counted only a few times. This sequence joins TRBV10-3 and TRBJ1-4; no clear D. The germline V and J ends were trimmed by 2 bases and 8 bases, with 18 bases remaining between them. There are 16 residues in the CDR3. The germline V gene encodes CDR1 ENHRY and CDR2 SYGVKD. Here the CDR3 reads CAISEQTGKDWEKLFF. For the CDR3, the DNA is TGTGCCATCAGTGAGCAGACGGGGAAAGATTGGGAAAAACTGTTTTTT.

The chain joins TRBV30 to TRBJ2-3, with 7 bases identical to TRBD1. The CDR3 totals 15 residues. The junction had 7 bases not matched to a gene; V was cut back by 4 bases and J by 0 bases. Germline-derived CDR1 and CDR2 are GTSNPN and SVGIG (reference sequence). The CDR3 DNA is TGTGCCTGGACCATCCGGGACAGTAGCACAGATACGCAGTATTTT. This translates into CAWTIRDSSTDTQYF. Variable domain in full (rest from reference TRBV30 and TRBJ2-3): SQTIHQWPATLVQPVGSPLSLECTVEGTSNPNLYWYRQAAGRGLQLLFYSVGIGQISSEVPQNLSASRPQDRQFILSSKKLLLSDSGFYLCAWTIRDSSTDTQYFGPGTRLTVL.

This clone appeared a single time. The rearrangement links TRBV10-3 to TRBJ2-3; 8 bases align to TRBD1. CDR3 length: 14 amino acids. The V gene's germline CDR1 is ENHRY and CDR2 SYGVKD. The ends lost 5 bases at V and 1 base at J; junction bases unmatched: 2. CDR3 in DNA: TGTGCCATCAGTTCACAGGGGGGCACAGATACGCAGTATTTT. Its translation is CAISSQGGTDTQYF.

The chain has TRBV9 and TRBJ1-5; D ambiguous. This CDR3 is 11 amino acids long. The V gene's germline CDR1 is SGDLS and CDR2 YYNGEE. V was clipped by 4 bases and J by 4 bases, with 3 bases between them. Here the CDR3 DNA reads TGTGCCAGCAGCCTTAATCAGCCCCAGCATTTT. It yields the protein CASSLNQPQHF.

The chain couples TRBV7-8 to TRBJ2-2; TRBD1 agrees at 8 bases. CDR1 is SGHVS, CDR2 FQNEAQ, per germline. CDR3 length equals 15 residues. V dropped 5 bases and J dropped 0; count of bases not matched to a gene: 2. CDR3 DNA sequence: TGTGCCAGCAGCCCGGGACAGGCGAACACCGGGGAGCTGTTTTTT. It codes for CASSPGQANTGELFF.

The CDR3, as DNA: TGTGCCAGCAGCTTAGGGTCAGGAATTATGAAAGGAAAACTGTTTTTT. Encoded protein: CASSLGSGIMKGKLFF. This rearrangement joins TRBV7-6 to TRBJ1-4, with D uncertain. The germline V and J ends were trimmed by 1 base and 10 bases, with 19 bases remaining between them. The CDR3 sequence is 16 residues long. Germline lookup yields CDR1 SGHVS and CDR2 FNYEAQ. The complete variable domain, with remaining parts taken from reference TRBV7-6 and TRBJ1-4, reads GAGVSQSPRYKVTKRGQDVALRCDPISGHVSLYWYRQALGQGPEFLTYFNYEAQQDKSGLPNDRFSAERPEGSISTLTIQRTEQRDSAMYRCASSLGSGIMKGKLFFGSGTQLSVL.

This clone was found a few times. The chain employs TRBV5-1 and TRBJ1-1; TRBD1 matches at 8 bases. CDR1 is SGHRS, CDR2 YFSETQ, per germline. The ends lost 4 bases at V and 2 bases at J; junction bases unmatched: 4. CDR3 length: 14 residues. The CDR3 here is CASSMDRVNTEAFF. CDR3 DNA: TGCGCCAGCAGCATGGACAGGGTCAACACTGAAGCTTTCTTT.

This clone has more than one count but fewer than ten. The rearrangement links TRBV10-3 to TRBJ1-1; D gene unclear. The CDR3 is 12 amino acids. Trimming took off 6 bases at V and 2 bases at J, with 7 bases between the two ends. CDR1 and CDR2 from the germline V gene are ENHRY and SYGVKD. CDR3 amino acids: CAISRTNTEAFF. The CDR3 bases are TGTGCCATCAGCCGAACAAACACTGAAGCTTTCTTT.

This chain connects TRBV7-9 to TRBJ2-7, with 8 bases identical to TRBD1. In germline, CDR1 is SEHNR, CDR2 FQNEAQ (reference sequence). The junction had 6 bases not matched to a gene; V was cut back by 1 base and J by 1 base. This CDR3 spans 16 amino acids. The CDR3 DNA sequence: TGTGCCAGCAGCTTAGAAGGGACAGGACGATCCTACGAGCAGTACTTC. It yields the protein CASSLEGTGRSYEQYF.

The V call is TRBV19, the J call TRBJ2-6; TRBD1 matches at 7 bases. The CDR3 runs 16 residues. V lost 7 bases to trimming and J lost 4 bases; unmatched junction nucleotides: 10. Germline-derived CDR1 and CDR2 are LNHDA and SQIVND (reference sequence). The CDR3 here is CASTVRGLGGANVLTF. CDR3 DNA: TGTGCCAGTACGGTCAGGGGGTTAGGAGGGGCCAACGTCCTGACTTTC.

V and J are TRBV4-1 and TRBJ1-4, with D possibly matching TRBD1 (6 bases). V was clipped by 7 bases and J by 2 bases, with 17 bases between them. The CDR3 extends over 16 amino acids. Germline CDR1 is MGHRA and CDR2 is YSYEKL. The chain's CDR3 is CASTPTGTTTNEKLFF. The CDR3 nucleotides are TGCGCCAGCACCCCCACCGGGACAACCACTAATGAAAAACTGTTTTTT.

This clone was seen just once. V gene TRBV16 combines with J gene TRBJ1-2; D not resolved. Trimming removed 1 base from V and 3 bases from J, with 9 bases in between. The germline V gene has CDR1 KGHSY and CDR2 FQNENV. This CDR3 is built from 14 residues. The CDR3 nucleotides read TGTGCCAGCAGCCAATGGTCAGGTTACTATGGCTACACCTTC. As protein: CASSQWSGYYGYTF.

V gene TRBV11-3 combines with J gene TRBJ2-1; D gene uncertain. The germline CDR1 and CDR2 sequences are SGHNT and YENEEA. The length of the CDR3 is 12 residues. V was clipped by 3 bases and J by 3 bases, with 3 bases between them. This chain's CDR3 is CASSFHYNEQFF. The DNA for the CDR3 is TGTGCCAGCAGCTTCCACTACAATGAGCAGTTCTTC.

The chain has TRBV28 and TRBJ1-2, with TRBD1 matching 7 bases. The CDR3 sequence is 16 residues long. The V gene's germline CDR1 is MDHEN and CDR2 SYDVKM. After removal of 2 bases from V and 0 bases from J, the junction contained 6 bases not matched to a gene. CDR3: CASSLAGGTANYGYTF. The CDR3 region has the DNA TGTGCCAGCAGTTTAGCAGGGGGTACAGCTAACTATGGCTACACCTTC.

This chain connects TRBV18 to TRBJ2-5; D is unclear. There are 13 residues in the CDR3. Germline V gene data show CDR1 as KGHSH and CDR2 as LQKENI. Trimming shortened V by 3 bases and J by 1 base, and 6 bases separated the two germline ends. The CDR3 nucleotides are TGTGCCAGCTCACCCAGTCCCCAAGAGACCCAGTACTTC. Protein sequence: CASSPSPQETQYF.

The chain carries TRBV12-5 and TRBJ1-2; TRBD1 matches at 9 bases. With 1 base clipped from V and 5 bases from J, the junction kept 11 bases outside the gene matches. There are 17 residues in the CDR3. CDR1 and CDR2 (germline): LGHNT, FRNRAP. The CDR3 is CASGLGDRDRVKYGYTF. CDR3 DNA: TGTGCTAGTGGTTTGGGGGATCGGGACAGGGTAAAATATGGCTACACCTTC.

CDR3 loop: CSVDPGDNYGYTF. CDR3 in DNA: TGCAGCGTTGACCCAGGGGACAACTATGGCTACACCTTC. The chain joins TRBV29-1 to TRBJ1-2; possible D gene TRBD1, 6 bases. The V gene lost 3 bases and the J gene lost 2 bases, with 10 bases spanning the gap. CDR1 and CDR2 from the germline V gene are SQVTM and ANQGSEA. The CDR3 sequence is 13 residues long. Looking up the rest from reference TRBV29-1 and TRBJ1-2 gives the full variable domain: SAVISQKPSRDICQRGTSLTIQCQVDSQVTMMFWYRQQPGQSLTLIATANQGSEATYESGFVIDKFPISRPNLTFSTLTVSNMSPEDSSIYLCSVDPGDNYGYTFGSGTRLTVV.

The gene calls are TRBV6-6 and TRBJ1-1; 9 positions agree with TRBD1. The CDR3 spans 17 residues. Germline loops: CDR1 MNHNY, CDR2 SVGAGI (reference sequence). The junction had 17 bases not matched to a gene; V was cut back by 6 bases and J by 6 bases. The CDR3 loop reads CASRRSPGTGSGSEAFF. CDR3 in DNA: TGTGCCAGCAGGCGAAGTCCCGGGACAGGGTCGGGGTCTGAAGCTTTCTTT.